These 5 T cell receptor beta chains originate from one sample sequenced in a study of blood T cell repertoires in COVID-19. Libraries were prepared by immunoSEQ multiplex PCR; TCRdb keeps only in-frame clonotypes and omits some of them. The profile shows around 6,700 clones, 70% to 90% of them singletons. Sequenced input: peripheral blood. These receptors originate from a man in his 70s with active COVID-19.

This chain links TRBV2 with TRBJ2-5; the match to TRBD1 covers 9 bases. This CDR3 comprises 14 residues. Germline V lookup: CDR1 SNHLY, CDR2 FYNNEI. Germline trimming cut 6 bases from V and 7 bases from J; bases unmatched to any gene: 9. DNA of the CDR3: TGTGCCAGCAGGGGGACAGGGTCCGTCGGGACCCAGTACTTC. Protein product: CASRGTGSVGTQYF.

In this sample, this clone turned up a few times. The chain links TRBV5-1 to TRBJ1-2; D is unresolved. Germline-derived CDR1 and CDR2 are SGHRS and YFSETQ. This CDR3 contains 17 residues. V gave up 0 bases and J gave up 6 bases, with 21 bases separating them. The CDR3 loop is CASSLVPDSLAQDGYTF. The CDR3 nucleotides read TGCGCCAGCAGCTTGGTCCCTGACTCGTTGGCTCAAGATGGCTACACCTTC.

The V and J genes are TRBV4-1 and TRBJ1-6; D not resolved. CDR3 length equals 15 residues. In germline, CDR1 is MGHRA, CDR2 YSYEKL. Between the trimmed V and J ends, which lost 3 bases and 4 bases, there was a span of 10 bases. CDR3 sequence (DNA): TGCGCCAGCAGCCAGACGCCGGGGTATAATTCACCCCTCCACTTT. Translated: CASSQTPGYNSPLHF.

CDR3 coding DNA: TGTGCCAGCAGCCCCTGGGAGGGAAGATATGGCTACACCTTC. Translated, it gives CASSPWEGRYGYTF. The V call is TRBV11-2, the J call TRBJ1-2; D not resolved. Germline V CDR1 and CDR2: SGHAT, FQNNGV. V lost 5 bases and J 5 bases, leaving 15 bases between the germline ends. This CDR3 contains 14 residues. Combining the CDR3 with reference TRBV11-2 and TRBJ1-2 gives the whole variable domain EAGVAQSPRYKIIEKRQSVAFWCNPISGHATLYWYQQILGQGPKLLIQFQNNGVVDDSQLPKDRFSAERLKGVDSTLKIQPAKLEDSAVYLCASSPWEGRYGYTFGSGTRLTVV.

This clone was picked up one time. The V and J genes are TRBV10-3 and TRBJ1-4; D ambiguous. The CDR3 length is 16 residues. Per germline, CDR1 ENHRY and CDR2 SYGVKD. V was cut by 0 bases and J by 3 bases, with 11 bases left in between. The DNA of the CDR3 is TGTGCCATCAGTGAGTCGACCGGGGTCCCTAATGAAAAACTGTTTTTT. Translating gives CAISESTGVPNEKLFF.